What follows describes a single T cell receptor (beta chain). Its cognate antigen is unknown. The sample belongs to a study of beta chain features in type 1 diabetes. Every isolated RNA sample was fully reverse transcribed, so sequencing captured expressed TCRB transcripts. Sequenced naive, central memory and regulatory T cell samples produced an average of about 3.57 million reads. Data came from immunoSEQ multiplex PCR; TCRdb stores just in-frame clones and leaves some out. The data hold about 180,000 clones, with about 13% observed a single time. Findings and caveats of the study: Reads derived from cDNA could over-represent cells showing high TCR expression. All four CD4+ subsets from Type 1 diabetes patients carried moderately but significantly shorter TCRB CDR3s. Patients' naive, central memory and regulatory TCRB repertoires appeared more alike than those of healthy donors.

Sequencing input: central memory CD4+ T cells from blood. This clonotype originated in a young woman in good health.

In nucleotides, the CDR3 is TGTGCCAGCAGTGTAGTGGTGGCCAAAAACATTCAGTACTTC. As protein: CASSVVVAKNIQYF. This chain connects TRBV2 to TRBJ2-4, with no clear D. V was shortened by 4 bases and J by 1 base, with 8 bases between the two germline ends. This CDR3 region has 14 residues. Per germline, CDR1 SNHLY and CDR2 FYNNEI.